This is a list of T cell receptor beta chains from one sample in a study of OX40 agonist ivuxolimab in advanced cancers. Profiling relied on immunoSEQ multiplex PCR, and the TCRdb table lists in-frame clones only, not all of them. There are about 80,000 clones in the sample; roughly 85% occur only once, and roughly 5.5% lies in the top ten. This sample comprised CD4+ or CD8+ T cells sorted from blood, obtained in a trial of the OX40 agonist ivuxolimab. The receptors derive from an adult with an advanced solid tumor such as melanoma, head and neck, liver or kidney cancer. Each CDR3 is given with its conserved first and last residue. Fields, in order: clone size, V gene, D gene, J gene, CDR3 DNA, CDR3 protein. A D gene is named only where the DNA matches it firmly. Size is stated for part of the rows, as once, few or many counts, or as a class when the clone is expanded.

.,TRBV19,.,TRBJ1-5,TGTGCCAGTAGTATAGTGGAAGGGACCACTTATAGCAATCAGCCCCAGCATTTT,CASSIVEGTTYSNQPQHF
once,TRBV7-2,.,TRBJ2-1,TGTGCCAGCAGCTCCCGGACGAACTACAATGAGCAGTTCTTC,CASSSRTNYNEQFF
.,TRBV7-9,TRBD2,TRBJ2-7,TGTGCCAGCAGCTTAACACGCAGCGGGAGGCCGAGCTCCTACGAGCAGTACTTC,CASSLTRSGRPSSYEQYF
.,TRBV5-4,.,TRBJ1-2,TGTGCCAGCAGCCTGAGGACGGATAACTATGGCTACACCTTC,CASSLRTDNYGYTF
.,TRBV6-6,.,TRBJ1-6,TGTGCCAGCAGTTACTCGACCAGGGATAATTCACCCCTCCACTTT,CASSYSTRDNSPLHF
.,TRBV2,.,TRBJ2-7,TGTGCCAGCAGAGTCGACCTAGAAGCCTACGAGCAGTACTTC,CASRVDLEAYEQYF
.,TRBV4-1,.,TRBJ2-2,TGCGCCAGCAGCCGCTCGTATACCGGGGCGTGGACCGGGGAGCTGTTTTTT,CASSRSYTGAWTGELFF
few,TRBV19,TRBD2,TRBJ2-1,TGTGCCAGTAGTTGGGTAGCGGGAGGATCCTACAATGAGCAGTTCTTC,CASSWVAGGSYNEQFF
.,TRBV18,.,TRBJ1-2,TGTGCCAGCTCACCAGCGCCATTAAATAACTATGGCTACACCTTC,CASSPAPLNNYGYTF
.,TRBV5-6,.,TRBJ1-6,TGTGCCAGCAGCTTGGCCTTGGATTCACCCCTCCACTTT,CASSLALDSPLHF
few,TRBV7-8,.,TRBJ1-6,TGTGCCAGCAGCCCATACAGATGGGGGAGGCATAATTCACCCCTCCACTTT,CASSPYRWGRHNSPLHF
.,TRBV7-9,TRBD2,TRBJ2-3,TGTGCCAGCAGCTTTCCGGGACTAGGGGTAGATACGCAGTATTTT,CASSFPGLGVDTQYF
.,TRBV7-9,.,TRBJ1-3,TGTGCCAGCAGCCCGAGGGGGAGGGAATCTGGAAACACCATATATTTT,CASSPRGRESGNTIYF
.,TRBV14,.,TRBJ1-2,TGTGCCAGCAGCCAAGACGCCTGGCCCGGGCGAGGCTACACCTTC,CASSQDAWPGRGYTF
.,TRBV6-6,TRBD2,TRBJ2-1,TGTGCCAGCAGTTACGGGACTAGCGGGAAGGATGAGCAGTTCTTC,CASSYGTSGKDEQFF
.,TRBV18,.,TRBJ2-1,TGTGCCAGCTCACCTGAGGGACCGTCTAATGAGCAGTTCTTC,CASSPEGPSNEQFF
once,TRBV11-2,.,TRBJ2-5,TGTGCCAGCAGCTTAGATGAGACCCAGTACTTC,CASSLDETQYF
.,TRBV18,.,TRBJ1-2,TGTGCCAGCTCACCAGGGGGGGACTATGGCTACACCTTC,CASSPGGDYGYTF
once,TRBV19,TRBD1,TRBJ1-1,TGTGCCAGTAGTATAGATGGGAGACAGGGGCGCCACACTGAAGCTTTCTTT,CASSIDGRQGRHTEAFF
.,TRBV9,TRBD2,TRBJ2-3,TGTGCCAGCAGCGTAGCGGGGGGAGATACGCAGTATTTT,CASSVAGGDTQYF
.,TRBV5-1,TRBD1,TRBJ2-2,TGCGCCAGCAGCACGGCCCTACAGGGGTCGGGCGGGGAGCTGTTTTTT,CASSTALQGSGGELFF
few,TRBV9,TRBD2,TRBJ2-1,TGTGCCAGCAGCGTAGGATTAGCGGGGGGGCTGGTCTACAATGAGCAGTTCTTC,CASSVGLAGGLVYNEQFF
once,TRBV7-9,.,TRBJ1-1,TGTGCCAGCAGCTTAGAGGTGGCACAAGCTTTCTTT,CASSLEVAQAFF
.,TRBV6-6,TRBD2,TRBJ2-5,TGTGCCAGCAGTTACTCCGGACTAGCGGGAGTTGAGACCCAGTACTTC,CASSYSGLAGVETQYF
.,TRBV10-2,TRBD1,TRBJ1-1,TGCGCCAGCAGGGAAACCTACAGGGGGCACACTGAAGCTTTCTTT,CASRETYRGHTEAFF
once,TRBV6-6,.,TRBJ2-3,TGTGCCAGCACCTCCTGGGGCCAGCCCGATACGCAGTATTTT,CASTSWGQPDTQYF
.,TRBV4-3,.,TRBJ2-7,TGCGCCAGCAGCCATTCAACCAGGGAAAGGTACGAGCAGTACTTC,CASSHSTRERYEQYF
few,TRBV6-1,TRBD1,TRBJ2-2,TGTGCCAGCAGCCGGGACAGGGCGCGGTCCGGGGAGCTGTTTTTT,CASSRDRARSGELFF
.,TRBV6-6,.,TRBJ1-5,TGTGCCAGCAGTTACTCGCATGCCGTACTGAATCAGCCCCAGCATTTT,CASSYSHAVLNQPQHF
.,TRBV5-4,.,TRBJ2-3,TGTGCCAGCAGCTTAAGGGGGGGGAGCACAGATACGCAGTATTTT,CASSLRGGSTDTQYF
once,TRBV6-5,.,TRBJ1-1,TGTGCCAGCAGTTACTCGGCCGAGAACACTGAAGCTTTCTTT,CASSYSAENTEAFF
.,TRBV12-1,.,TRBJ2-7,TGTGCCAGCTGGAAAGCCGACAGGGAGACCTACGAGCAGTACTTC,CASWKADRETYEQYF
.,TRBV19,.,TRBJ1-1,TGTGCCAGTCAGAAACTCTTTGAAGCTTTCTTT,CASQKLFEAFF